Below, 23 T cell receptor beta chains from the same sample are listed, as sequenced in a study of identical twins. TCRdb independently ran MiXCR on the 5' RACE reads; one entry per CDR3 protein. The sample records hundreds of thousands of distinct CDR3 sequences, 18% being singletons. These data also formed part of another study, on T cells expressing NK-cell markers.

Sequenced input: PBMCs. These receptors all stem from a woman between 18 and 29 years old in good health.

This clonotype was found a few times. The genes are TRBV20-1 and TRBJ2-3; 12 bases map to TRBD2. The V gene end was trimmed by 5 bases and the J gene end by 0 bases; junction bases not matched to a gene: 12. CDR3 length equals 18 residues. Germline V lookup: CDR1 DFQATT, CDR2 SNEGSKA (reference sequence). CDR3 bases: TGCAGTGCTCCAGACCTACTAGCGGGGGGCTCTAGCACAGATACGCAGTATTTT. This encodes CSAPDLLAGGSSTDTQYF.

V gene TRBV12-3 or TRBV12-4 combines with J gene TRBJ2-7; D is possibly TRBD2 (6 bases). V lost 6 bases to trimming and J lost 3 bases, with 18 bases between them. CDR3 size: 15 residues. The CDR3 region has the DNA TGTGCCAGCAGCACAACGGGAACCGGGGGCTACGAGCAGTACTTC. Translating gives CASSTTGTGGYEQYF.

This chain links TRBV6-1 with TRBJ2-7; D is unclear. Germline-derived CDR1 and CDR2 are MNHNS and SASEGT. The CDR3 sequence is 16 residues long. Trimming left V 4 bases short and J 2 bases short, with 18 bases between. The CDR3 DNA reads as TGTGCCAGCAGTGCCTCGGACGGATCAGCCCCCTACGAGCAGTACTTC. This codes for CASSASDGSAPYEQYF.

A few counts support this clonotype. The V call is TRBV12-3 or TRBV12-4, the J call TRBJ1-1; the match to TRBD1 covers 8 bases. This CDR3 is built from 15 residues. The J segment lost 7 bases and the V segment lost 7 bases, leaving 14 bases of the junction unmatched. The CDR3 protein is CASTLRGLKLGEAFF. As DNA, the CDR3 is TGTGCCAGCACCCTCAGGGGGCTTAAACTGGGTGAAGCTTTCTTT.

The chain uses TRBV5-6 and TRBJ2-2; TRBD1 agrees at 7 bases. This CDR3 spans 15 amino acids. After removal of 0 bases from V and 2 bases from J, the junction contained 1 base not matched to a gene. Germline V gene sequence: CDR1 SGHDT, CDR2 YYEEEE. The CDR3: CASSLEGANTGELFF. CDR3 DNA sequence: TGTGCCAGCAGCTTGGAGGGGGCTAACACCGGGGAGCTGTTTTTT.

This clonotype turned up a few times. The V and J genes are TRBV11-1 and TRBJ2-1, with TRBD2 matching over 9 bases. CDR3 size: 18 residues. V dropped 10 bases and J dropped 0; count of bases not matched to a gene: 16. Germline CDR1 and CDR2: SGHAT and FQDESV (reference sequence). The CDR3 loop is CAIPGASGRPSSYNEQFF. The CDR3 DNA reads as TGTGCCATCCCTGGGGCAAGCGGGAGGCCGAGCTCCTACAATGAGCAGTTCTTC.

This clonotype was recorded a few times. This chain uses TRBV11-3 with TRBJ1-2; no clear D. This CDR3 comprises 14 residues. Germline CDR1 SGHNT, CDR2 YENEEA. Trimming took 1 base from V and 6 from J, leaving 12 bases between them. CDR3 DNA sequence: TGTGCCAGCAGCTTAGCAGCCCCCGTCCATGGCTACACCTTC. This sequence encodes CASSLAAPVHGYTF.

This chain connects TRBV20-1 to TRBJ2-5, with D unresolved. This CDR3 spans 12 amino acids. V lost 2 bases to trimming and J lost 2 bases, with 6 bases between them. The germline gives CDR1 DFQATT, CDR2 SNEGSKA (reference sequence). The CDR3, as DNA: TGCAGTGCTAGACTTCGACAAGAGACCCAGTACTTC. It is translated as CSARLRQETQYF.

The chain couples TRBV6-1 to TRBJ2-4, with a possible D match to TRBD2 (5 bases). Per the germline V gene, CDR1 is MNHNS and CDR2 is SASEGT. CDR3 length: 17 amino acids. The V gene lost 4 bases and the J gene lost 0 bases, with 16 bases spanning the gap. The CDR3 protein is CASSGPLGVLAKNIQYF. The CDR3 nucleotides are TGTGCCAGCAGTGGGCCTCTCGGGGTCCTAGCCAAAAACATTCAGTACTTC.

This sequence joins TRBV30 and TRBJ1-1; the match to TRBD1 covers 7 bases. In germline, CDR1 is GTSNPN, CDR2 SVGIG (reference sequence). The V gene end was trimmed by 5 bases and the J gene end by 1 base; junction bases not matched to a gene: 13. The length of the CDR3 is 16 residues. The CDR3 is CAWVQRGRGKNTEAFF. Written as DNA, the CDR3 is TGTGCCTGGGTCCAGCGGGGCAGGGGGAAGAACACTGAAGCTTTCTTT. Filled out from reference TRBV30 and TRBJ1-1, the complete variable domain reads SQTIHQWPATLVQPVGSPLSLECTVEGTSNPNLYWYRQAAGRGLQLLFYSVGIGQISSEVPQNLSASRPQDRQFILSSKKLLLSDSGFYLCAWVQRGRGKNTEAFFGQGTRLTVV.

V and J are TRBV20-1 and TRBJ2-5, with TRBD2 matching 7 bases. The CDR3 covers 13 residues. V lost 5 bases to trimming and J lost 3 bases; unmatched junction nucleotides: 6. The germline CDR1 and CDR2 sequences are DFQATT and SNEGSKA (reference sequence). The CDR3 is CSALAGTKETQYF. The DNA for the CDR3 is TGCAGTGCTCTGGCCGGGACTAAAGAGACCCAGTACTTC.

This clonotype came up once. The V call is TRBV4-3, the J call TRBJ1-2; D is uncertain. Trimming shortened V by 2 bases and J by 5 bases, and 12 bases separated the two germline ends. The V gene's germline CDR1 is LGHNA and CDR2 YSLEER. This CDR3 is 14 amino acids long. CDR3 amino acids: CASSQRSATYGYTF. The CDR3 bases are TGCGCCAGCAGCCAAAGATCGGCAACTTATGGCTACACCTTC.

This clonotype has only a few counts. The rearrangement links TRBV7-2 to TRBJ1-4; 7 bases line up with TRBD1. Unmatched junction bases numbered 3, after V lost 4 bases and J lost 10 bases. The CDR3 contains 12 residues. CDR1 and CDR2 (germline): SGHTA, FQGNSA. The CDR3 DNA follows: TGTGCCAGCAGCTCAACAGGGGTAAAACTGTTTTTT. Encoded protein: CASSSTGVKLFF.

The chain links TRBV6-5 to TRBJ1-2, with a possible D match to TRBD1 (5 bases). The germline V gene encodes CDR1 MNHEY and CDR2 SVGAGI. The CDR3 is made up of 14 amino acids. V lost 2 bases and J lost 6, with 13 bases in between. CDR3 coding DNA: TGTGCCAGCAGTTACCCGGGGGGAGTTGATGGCTACACCTTC. Residues: CASSYPGGVDGYTF.

The J gene is TRBJ2-1, the V gene TRBV6-1; D may be TRBD2 (6 bases). The CDR3 totals 14 residues. Per germline, CDR1 MNHNS and CDR2 SASEGT. Trimming removed 7 bases at V and 5 bases at J, with 15 bases between. CDR3 coding DNA: TGTGCCAGCAAATGGGGGAGGAGCAACAATGAGCAGTTCTTC. Its translation is CASKWGRSNNEQFF.

This rearrangement joins TRBV20-1 to TRBJ2-3; 9 bases map to TRBD2. Germline lookup yields CDR1 DFQATT and CDR2 SNEGSKA (reference sequence). Germline trimming cut 6 bases from V and 4 bases from J; bases unmatched to any gene: 11. The CDR3 loop spans 15 amino acids. The chain's CDR3 is CSALRASGIPDTQYF. The CDR3 DNA sequence: TGCAGTGCCCTCCGGGCTAGCGGGATCCCAGATACGCAGTATTTT.

This clonotype was recorded a few times. V is TRBV12-3 or TRBV12-4 and J is TRBJ2-7, with 7 bases identical to TRBD2. V gave up 3 bases and J gave up 9 bases; unmatched junction bases: 11. This CDR3 contains 14 residues. The CDR3 loop reads CASSFGGTAFGQYF. The CDR3 region has the DNA TGTGCCAGCAGTTTCGGGGGGACCGCTTTTGGGCAGTACTTC.

V and J are TRBV30 and TRBJ2-3; 12 bases line up with TRBD2. There are 15 residues in the CDR3. Germline CDR1 and CDR2: GTSNPN and SVGIG (reference sequence). The V and J ends lost 8 bases and 6 bases, in that order; junction bases with no gene match: 12. CDR3 in amino acids: CAAGTSGSLADTQYF. The CDR3 bases are TGTGCCGCCGGGACTAGCGGGTCCCTAGCGGATACGCAGTATTTT.

The rearrangement links TRBV20-1 to TRBJ2-7, with TRBD1 identical over 9 bases. The junction had 2 bases not matched to a gene; V was cut back by 4 bases and J by 4 bases. CDR1 is DFQATT and CDR2 is SNEGSKA in the germline V gene (reference sequence). The CDR3 extends over 12 amino acids. CDR3 DNA sequence: TGCAGTGCTAACGACAGGGGGTACGAGCAGTACTTC. Translation: CSANDRGYEQYF.

The V and J genes are TRBV12-3 or TRBV12-4 and TRBJ1-2, with unresolved D. V was cut by 3 bases and J by 0 bases, with 5 bases left in between. The CDR3 has 13 residues. CDR3 coding DNA: TGTGCCAGCAGTTTCGTAGCTAACTATGGCTACACCTTC. It is translated as CASSFVANYGYTF.

The V gene is TRBV5-1, the J gene TRBJ1-1; D not resolved. The germline V gene has CDR1 SGHRS and CDR2 YFSETQ. CDR3 size: 13 residues. The V end was cut by 5 bases, the J end by 0 bases, with 8 bases between. CDR3 bases: TGCGCCAGCAGGTTAATGGTGAACACTGAAGCTTTCTTT. Protein: CASRLMVNTEAFF.

The chain is built from TRBV20-1 and TRBJ2-3; TRBD2 matches at 7 bases. The CDR3 contains 14 residues. Germline loops: CDR1 DFQATT, CDR2 SNEGSKA (reference sequence). The junction had 6 bases not matched to a gene; V was cut back by 6 bases and J by 0 bases. The CDR3 region has the DNA TGCAGTGCCGGGGACTATGGGAGCACAGATACGCAGTATTTT. Encoded protein: CSAGDYGSTDTQYF.

This chain connects TRBV9 to TRBJ2-1; no clear D gene. This CDR3 spans 14 amino acids. The germline V gene has CDR1 SGDLS and CDR2 YYNGEE. Trimming shortened V by 0 bases and J by 4 bases, and 8 bases separated the two germline ends. Written as DNA, the CDR3 is TGTGCCAGCAGCGTAGCTTTGCGGTACAATGAGCAGTTCTTC. Residues: CASSVALRYNEQFF. The full variable domain, in which reference TRBV9 and TRBJ2-1 provide the parts outside the CDR3, is DSGVTQTPKHLITATGQRVTLRCSPRSGDLSVYWYQQSLDQGLQFLIQYYNGEERAKGNILERFSAQQFPDLHSELNLSSLELGDSALYFCASSVALRYNEQFFGPGTRLTVL.